Each of the 20 T cell receptor beta chains below was sequenced from the same sample in a study of identical twins. TCRdb reprocessed the 5' RACE reads via MiXCR and lists one record per CDR3 protein. The sample yields 500,000 or so distinct CDR3 sequences, about 20% seen once. These data are also associated with another study on T cells expressing NK-cell markers.

The sample was CD4+ T cells sorted from blood. Source of these receptors: a woman in her late teens or twenties in good health.

A few counts support this clonotype. DNA for the CDR3: TGTGCCAGTACCCTCAGGGGGCGCGAGACAGATACGCAGTATTTT. Translating it yields CASTLRGRETDTQYF. This chain uses TRBV9 with TRBJ2-3; TRBD1 aligns across 8 bases. CDR3 length: 15 residues. Germline V gives CDR1 SGDLS, CDR2 YYNGEE. V dropped 8 bases and J dropped 3; count of bases not matched to a gene: 11.

The sample holds a few counts of this clonotype. This chain uses TRBV5-5 with TRBJ2-1; unclear D gene. Trimming took off 3 bases at V and 10 bases at J, with 14 bases between the two ends. This CDR3 is 13 amino acids long. Germline V gene lookup returns CDR1 SGHKS and CDR2 YYEKEE (reference sequence). The DNA of the CDR3 is TGTGCCAGCAGCTCGAACCCCCACTTCGAGCAGTTCTTC. This codes for CASSSNPHFEQFF.

A few counts support this clonotype. The chain combines TRBV7-2 with TRBJ2-7; D may be TRBD2 (5 bases). The germline CDR1 and CDR2 sequences are SGHTA and FQGNSA. V was pared by 3 bases and J by 3 bases, with 15 bases between. The CDR3 totals 15 residues. CDR3 sequence reads: CASSLTQAAFYEQYF. The CDR3 bases are TGTGCCAGCAGCTTGACTCAAGCGGCATTCTACGAGCAGTACTTC.

The J gene is TRBJ2-7, the V gene TRBV5-1; TRBD1 agrees at 9 bases. Germline-derived CDR1 and CDR2 are SGHRS and YFSETQ. The V gene end was trimmed by 3 bases and the J gene end by 6 bases; junction bases not matched to a gene: 7. The CDR3 is made up of 14 amino acids. The CDR3 nucleotides read TGCGCCAGCAGCTCCGGGACAGGGAGGGGCGAGCAGTACTTC. The encoded protein is CASSSGTGRGEQYF.

This clonotype has just a few counts. The chain couples TRBV29-1 to TRBJ2-3; D is undetermined. In germline, CDR1 is SQVTM, CDR2 ANQGSEA. V lost 7 bases and J 6 bases, leaving 11 bases between the germline ends. The CDR3 extends over 11 amino acids. In DNA, the CDR3 is TGCAGCGCAACGAGGTCCGATACGCAGTATTTT. As protein: CSATRSDTQYF.

A few counts support this clonotype. The genes are TRBV12-3 or TRBV12-4 and TRBJ2-7, with D hard to call. V lost 2 bases, J lost 6 bases, and 20 bases lay in between. The CDR3 is made up of 16 amino acids. DNA for the CDR3: TGTGCCAGCAGTTTAATGGCTCCTCGTTTCAATTTCGAGCAGTACTTC. It codes for CASSLMAPRFNFEQYF.

The chain links TRBV20-1 to TRBJ2-5; TRBD2 aligns across 10 bases. This CDR3 is built from 17 residues. V shed 1 base and J 0 bases; nucleotides not matched to a gene: 8. Germline lookup yields CDR1 DFQATT and CDR2 SNEGSKA (reference sequence). CDR3: CSARVAGGLLHQETQYF. CDR3 sequence (DNA): TGCAGTGCTAGAGTAGCGGGGGGACTACTCCACCAAGAGACCCAGTACTTC.

The chain links TRBV20-1 to TRBJ2-3; TRBD2 matches 7 bases. V lost 1 base, J lost 0 bases, and 7 bases stayed unmatched. This CDR3 comprises 16 residues. The germline gives CDR1 DFQATT, CDR2 SNEGSKA (reference sequence). The CDR3, as DNA: TGCAGTGCTAGAGGCCAGGCGCGGGGGAGCACAGATACGCAGTATTTT. It specifies CSARGQARGSTDTQYF.

The gene calls are TRBV6-1 and TRBJ2-4; D ambiguous. The V end was cut by 5 bases, the J end by 0 bases, with 8 bases between. The CDR3 contains 14 residues. Germline CDR1 reads MNHNS; CDR2 reads SASEGT. The CDR3 is CASSTTLAKNIQYF. The DNA for the CDR3 is TGTGCCAGCAGTACAACACTAGCCAAAAACATTCAGTACTTC.

This clonotype was counted only a few times. The chain combines TRBV7-3 with TRBJ2-1; 14 bases agree with TRBD2. With 4 bases clipped from V and 6 bases from J, the junction kept 5 bases outside the gene matches. CDR3 length equals 16 residues. Germline CDR1 reads SGHTA; CDR2 reads FQGTGA. Written as DNA, the CDR3 is TGTGCCAGCAGCTCCCCCGGGACTAGCGGGGGCAATGAGCAGTTCTTC. Amino acid sequence: CASSSPGTSGGNEQFF.

The chain's CDR3 is CASSSPKHISYNSPLHF. The CDR3, as DNA: TGTGCCAGCAGTTCGCCTAAACATATCTCCTATAATTCACCCCTCCACTTT. The genes are TRBV12-3 or TRBV12-4 and TRBJ1-6; D gene uncertain. CDR3 length equals 17 residues. The V and J ends lost 4 bases and 0 bases respectively, with 13 bases between them.

The gene calls are TRBV18 and TRBJ2-1; 8 bases map to TRBD2. Germline V gene lookup returns CDR1 KGHSH and CDR2 LQKENI. The trim removed 6 bases at V and 6 bases at J, leaving 7 bases unmatched. This CDR3 contains 14 residues. The CDR3: CASSRTSGPNEQFF. CDR3 nucleotide sequence: TGTGCCAGCTCCCGAACTAGCGGACCCAATGAGCAGTTCTTC.

This clonotype was recorded a few times. The CDR3 nucleotides read TGCAGTGCTAGAATGCGGGGGCGTGAAACTGAAGCTTTCTTT. Its translation: CSARMRGRETEAFF. This chain uses TRBV20-1 with TRBJ1-1; TRBD1 might be the D (6 bases). V gave up 2 bases and J gave up 5 bases, with 15 bases separating them. Germline-derived CDR1 and CDR2 are DFQATT and SNEGSKA (reference sequence). CDR3 length equals 14 residues.

The chain joins TRBV5-5 to TRBJ1-6; possibly TRBD1 for D (6 bases). Germline CDR1 and CDR2: SGHKS and YYEKEE (reference sequence). With 4 bases removed from V and 10 bases from J, the gap between germline ends came to 18 bases. The length of the CDR3 is 15 residues. This chain's CDR3 is CASSPFPGVGSPLHF. DNA of the CDR3: TGTGCCAGCAGCCCATTTCCAGGGGTCGGCTCACCCCTCCACTTT.

The V gene is TRBV9, the J gene TRBJ2-3; D remains unclear. Trimming removed 0 bases from V and 2 bases from J, with 7 bases in between. The CDR3 length is 14 residues. Germline CDR1 and CDR2: SGDLS and YYNGEE. CDR3 amino acids: CASSVEPATDTQYF. The CDR3 DNA sequence: TGTGCCAGCAGCGTAGAACCAGCCACAGATACGCAGTATTTT.

This clonotype has more than one count but fewer than ten. The gene calls are TRBV27 and TRBJ2-3; 10 bases are shared with TRBD2. Germline V gene data show CDR1 as MNHEY and CDR2 as SMNVEV (reference sequence). V dropped 6 bases and J dropped 3; count of bases not matched to a gene: 9. This CDR3 is built from 16 residues. CDR3 bases: TGTGCCAGCAGGAGGATAGCGGGGGGCGCAACAGATACGCAGTATTTT. Its protein is CASRRIAGGATDTQYF.

This clonotype was detected only a few times. The CDR3: CASRFIRVDAEAFF. The CDR3 bases are TGCGCCAGCAGGTTTATAAGGGTTGACGCTGAAGCTTTCTTT. The chain links TRBV5-1 to TRBJ1-1; D gene uncertain. Trimming took off 5 bases at V and 6 bases at J, with 17 bases between the two ends. CDR3 length equals 14 residues. Per germline, CDR1 SGHRS and CDR2 YFSETQ.

V is TRBV2 and J is TRBJ2-3, with 9 bases lining up with TRBD2. The CDR3 sequence is 15 residues long. Per the germline V gene, CDR1 is SNHLY and CDR2 is FYNNEI. Trimming at V came to 5 bases and at J to 4 bases, leaving 7 bases not matched to a gene. The CDR3: CASSSSGASPDTQYF. The DNA for the CDR3 is TGTGCCAGCAGTTCTAGCGGGGCCTCCCCAGATACGCAGTATTTT.

This clonotype was observed a handful of times. The CDR3 sequence is CASRSGTPALNEQFF. CDR3 bases: TGTGCCAGCAGGTCGGGGACCCCCGCCCTCAATGAGCAGTTCTTC. The V gene is TRBV11-2, the J gene TRBJ2-1; D possibly uses TRBD1 or TRBD2 (5 bases each). This CDR3 has 15 amino acids. Between the trimmed V and J ends, which lost 6 bases and 6 bases, there was a span of 18 bases. Germline V CDR1 and CDR2: SGHAT, FQNNGV.

This clonotype occurred many times. The CDR3 DNA reads as TGTGCCAGCAGTTACTCTACCCGGGGGGTCGCCGGGGAGCTGTTTTTT. Encoded protein: CASSYSTRGVAGELFF. The chain has TRBV6-5 and TRBJ2-2; TRBD2 aligns across 7 bases. V was pared by 0 bases and J by 6 bases, with 7 bases of the junction left unmatched. The CDR3 is 16 amino acids. Germline V gene lookup returns CDR1 MNHEY and CDR2 SVGAGI.